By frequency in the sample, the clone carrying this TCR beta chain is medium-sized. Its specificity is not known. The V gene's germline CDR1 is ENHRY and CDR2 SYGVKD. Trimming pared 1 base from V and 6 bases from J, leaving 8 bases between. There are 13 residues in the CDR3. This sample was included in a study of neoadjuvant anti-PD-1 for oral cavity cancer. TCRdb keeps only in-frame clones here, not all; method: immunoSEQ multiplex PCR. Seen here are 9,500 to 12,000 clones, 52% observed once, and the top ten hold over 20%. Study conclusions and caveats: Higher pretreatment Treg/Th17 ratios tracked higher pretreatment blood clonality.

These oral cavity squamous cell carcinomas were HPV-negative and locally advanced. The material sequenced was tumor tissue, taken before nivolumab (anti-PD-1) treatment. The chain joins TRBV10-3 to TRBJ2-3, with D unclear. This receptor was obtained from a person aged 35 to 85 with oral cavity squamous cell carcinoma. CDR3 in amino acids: CAISEWGLDTQYF. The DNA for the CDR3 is TGTGCCATCAGTGAGTGGGGATTGGATACGCAGTATTTT.